This record covers a single T cell receptor (beta chain). Its antigen is still unknown. Within one base of it there is no much larger clone, and no base qualities were kept. The collaborating institutions used their own protocols to collect whole blood in K2EDTA tubes. For TCRbeta analysis, collaborators shipped samples in one of three forms: frozen whole blood, isolated PBMCs, or DNA extracted from either of those sample types. The sample is drawn from a study of blood T cell repertoires in COVID-19 (dated by TCRdb to the early 2020s). Broadly, across the study: Collaborator samples came from the United States, Italy and Spain and covered acute and convalescent phases of COVID-19. A de-identified subject ID, COVID-19 status, age in years and sex were almost always included in the sample metadata. HLA class I and class II types, where available, came from metadata supplied by the sample provider rather than from assay-based typing. The samples were drawn from two sources: the first 160 participants of the ongoing ImmuneRACE study, and some 1,300 subjects contributed by 6 global collaborators. The dataset comprised deeply sampled blood TCRbeta repertoires from subjects exposed to, actively infected with, or recovered from COVID-19. A freely available public database, intended as a resource for researchers studying the immune response to SARS-CoV-2, is where the repertoires were released. The material from the prospective study consisted of cDNA or gDNA derived from T cells, B-cell-depleted T cells, or PBMCs. General conclusions and limits of the study: Clinical and demographic metadata were provided uncurated, with the amount varying by source and participant.

The immunoSEQ Assay, a bias-controlled multiplex PCR, was used to amplify TCRbeta CDR3 regions from genomic DNA. In the original analysis: The number of nucleated cells in each sample was estimated by amplification of reference gene primers within the assay. To quantify the absolute abundance of each unique TCRbeta CDR3 rearrangement, sequence reads were collapsed and filtered. For each sample, productive Simpson clonality was calculated by taking the square root of Simpson's diversity index across productive rearrangements. The clones in this table, taken by TCRdb from immuneACCESS, are in-frame only. Not every clone is retained; where verified, under half of the shortfall comes from an unresolved V gene, and the cause of the rest is unknown. V, J and clone size are taken as reported in that table, and D and trimming were inferred from the DNA itself. The sample table records 300,000 to 400,000 clones; approximately 82% of these occur just once. The biggest ten clones account for under 3% of the sample.

V has 6 bases trimmed and J has 1 base trimmed; junction bases matching no gene number 7. CDR1 SGHAT and CDR2 FQNNGV were looked up in the germline V gene. The CDR3 starts with the cysteine, ends with the phenylalanine, and has 15 residues. Just CDR3 DNA is preserved here, 45 bases in frame from base 1. This TCR derives from a young man with active or convalescent COVID-19. The receptor chain draws on TRBV11-2 and TRBJ2-5, and 8 bases in between align with TRBD2. Input material: peripheral blood. CDR3 region: CASSSLSGTQETQYF. The DNA is TGTGCCAGCAGTTCCCTTAGCGGGACCCAAGAGACCCAGTACTTC. With all but the CDR3 taken from the reference TRBV11-2 and TRBJ2-5 genes, the full variable domain is: EAGVAQSPRYKIIEKRQSVAFWCNPISGHATLYWYQQILGQGPKLLIQFQNNGVVDDSQLPKDRFSAERLKGVDSTLKIQPAKLEDSAVYLCASSSLSGTQETQYFGPGTRLLVL.